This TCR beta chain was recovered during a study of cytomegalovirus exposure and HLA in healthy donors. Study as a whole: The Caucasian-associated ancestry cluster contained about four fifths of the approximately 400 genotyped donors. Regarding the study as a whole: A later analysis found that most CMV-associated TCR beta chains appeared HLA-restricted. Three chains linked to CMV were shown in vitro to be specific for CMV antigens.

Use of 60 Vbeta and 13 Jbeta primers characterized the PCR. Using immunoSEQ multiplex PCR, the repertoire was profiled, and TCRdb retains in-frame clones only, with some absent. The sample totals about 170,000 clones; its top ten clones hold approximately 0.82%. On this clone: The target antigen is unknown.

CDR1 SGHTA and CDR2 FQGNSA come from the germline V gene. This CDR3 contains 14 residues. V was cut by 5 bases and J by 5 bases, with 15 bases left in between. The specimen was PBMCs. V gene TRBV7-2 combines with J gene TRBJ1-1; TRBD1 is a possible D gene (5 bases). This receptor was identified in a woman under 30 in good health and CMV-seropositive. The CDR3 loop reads CASSPGRGRTEAFF. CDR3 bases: TGTGCCAGCAGCCCCGGACGGGGGAGGACTGAAGCTTTCTTT.